This T cell receptor (beta chain) is from a study of blood T cell repertoires in COVID-19. Study details: Collection of acute and convalescent COVID-19 samples took place in the United States, Italy and Spain. In each case, the material was cDNA or gDNA derived from T cells, B-cell-depleted T cells, or PBMCs.

In the original workflow: Nucleated cell number was recorded as an estimate derived from reference gene primer amplification. Repertoires were generated with immunoSEQ multiplex PCR, while TCRdb's copy carries only in-frame clones and drops some. For V, J and clone size, that table is used; D and trimming come from the DNA. The sample contains approximately 140,000 clones, around 84% of which appear only once. The CDR3 is 16 residues long. Germline V gene lookup returns CDR1 DFQATT and CDR2 SNEGSKA (reference sequence). J lost 9 bases, V lost 3 bases, and 11 bases had no gene match. The rearrangement joins TRBV20-1 to TRBJ2-1; TRBD2 matches 13 bases. Sequencing used peripheral blood. The TCR comes from a man between 60 and 70 years old with active or convalescent COVID-19. Here the CDR3 reads CSASYFGLAGESEQFF. For the CDR3, the DNA is TGCAGTGCTAGTTACTTCGGACTAGCGGGAGAAAGTGAGCAGTTCTTC.